This T cell receptor (beta chain) was sequenced during a study of breast tumors, draining lymph nodes, adjacent tissues. Findings and limits, study-wide: Luminal-like breast cancer showed significantly higher tumor–nontumor repertoire similarity than basal-like. Tumor TCR diversity was below lymph nodes but above nontumor tissue. Data only fit, rather than demonstrated, lymph node origin of most tumor T cells.

Breast cancer patients provided tissue from their axillary draining lymph nodes. V shed 5 bases, J shed 3 bases, and the junction held 7 bases outside the gene matches. Germline V gene data show CDR1 as SEHNR and CDR2 as FQNEAQ (reference sequence). The CDR3 is made up of 16 amino acids. To note about this clonotype: Its antigen remains unidentified.

TCRdb recomputed calls from the multiplex PCR reads with MiXCR, one row per CDR3 protein. The sample shows 150,000 to 200,000 distinct CDR3 sequences, roughly a third of them seen only once. The chain is built from TRBV7-9 and TRBJ2-6; 7 bases align to TRBD2. The TCR sequence derives from a female donor with breast cancer. Some clones in this sample may be carry-over from other donors' samples. Sequencing was carried out using axillary lymph node tissue. CDR3 sequence (DNA): TGTGCCAGCAGCAGCGGGGTAGTGATTGGGGCCAACGTCCTGACTTTC. It is translated as CASSSGVVIGANVLTF.